Described below is a single T cell receptor beta chain sequence and its context. Antigen: not known. Looked up from germline, CDR1 is SGHRS and CDR2 is YFSETQ. The CDR3 contains 15 residues. The J segment lost 10 bases and the V segment lost 4 bases, leaving 9 bases of the junction unmatched. Sequencing used immunoSEQ multiplex PCR; TCRdb keeps in-frame clones, though not all of them. Of 90,000 to 150,000 clones listed, around 93% were seen once; the top ten hold about 0.11%. The source of the sample is a study of graft-versus-host responses after intestinal transplantation. Study-wide background: Recipients received multivisceral, liver-intestinal, or isolated intestinal transplants. Anti-thymocyte globulin served as induction for all recipients, who then took tacrolimus and steroids for about three years.

Study observations and caveats: GvH clones were identified in recipient marrow, with some first appearing in ileum or blood.

This TCR derives from a human donor who received an intestinal transplant. Sequencing was performed on unstimulated CD4+ T cells sorted from spleen or lymph node cells, taken before intestinal transplant. The rearrangement links TRBV5-1 to TRBJ2-1; 12 positions agree with TRBD2. As DNA, the CDR3 is TGCGCCAGCAGCACGCTAGCGGGAGGGCCTTCCGAGCAGTTCTTC. Translating it yields CASSTLAGGPSEQFF.